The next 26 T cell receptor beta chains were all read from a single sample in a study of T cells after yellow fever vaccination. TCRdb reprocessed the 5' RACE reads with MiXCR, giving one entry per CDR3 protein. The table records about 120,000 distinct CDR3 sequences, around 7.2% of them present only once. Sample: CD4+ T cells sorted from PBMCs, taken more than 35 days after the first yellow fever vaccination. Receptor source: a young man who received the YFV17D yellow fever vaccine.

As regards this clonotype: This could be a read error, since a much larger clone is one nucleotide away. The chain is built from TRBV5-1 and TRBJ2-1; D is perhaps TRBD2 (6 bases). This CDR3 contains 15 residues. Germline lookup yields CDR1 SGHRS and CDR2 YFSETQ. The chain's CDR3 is CASSLISGSYNEQLF. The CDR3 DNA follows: TGCGCCAGCAGCTTGATTAGCGGATCCTACAATGAGCAGCTCTTC.

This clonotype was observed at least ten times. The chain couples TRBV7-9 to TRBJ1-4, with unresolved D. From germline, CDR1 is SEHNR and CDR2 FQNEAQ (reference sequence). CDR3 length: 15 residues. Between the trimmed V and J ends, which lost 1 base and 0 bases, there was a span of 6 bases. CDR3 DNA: TGTGCCAGCAGCTTAGTCAGTTCAACTAATGAAAAACTGTTTTTT. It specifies CASSLVSSTNEKLFF. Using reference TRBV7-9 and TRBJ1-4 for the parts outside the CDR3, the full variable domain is DTGVSQNPRHKITKRGQNVTFRCDPISEHNRLYWYRQTLGQGPEFLTYFQNEAQLEKSRLLSDRFSAERPKGSFSTLEIQRTEQGDSAMYLCASSLVSSTNEKLFFGSGTQLSVL.

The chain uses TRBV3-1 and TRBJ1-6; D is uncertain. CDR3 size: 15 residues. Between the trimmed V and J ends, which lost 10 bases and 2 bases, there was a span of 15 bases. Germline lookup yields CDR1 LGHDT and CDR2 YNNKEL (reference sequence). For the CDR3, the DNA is TGTGCCACCAAGAAAGGAGACGCCTATAATTCACCCCTCCACTTT. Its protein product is CATKKGDAYNSPLHF.

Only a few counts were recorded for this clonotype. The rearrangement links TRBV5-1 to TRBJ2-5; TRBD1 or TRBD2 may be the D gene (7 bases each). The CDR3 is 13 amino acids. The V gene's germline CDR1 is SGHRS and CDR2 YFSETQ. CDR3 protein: CASQGGFQETQYF. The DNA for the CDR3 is TGCGCTTCGCAGGGGGGGTTCCAAGAGACCCAGTACTTC.

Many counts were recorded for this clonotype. The CDR3 coding sequence is TGTGCCAGCAGCCATTCTGGAGGGGGAGAGACCCAGTACTTC. This translates into CASSHSGGGETQYF. The gene calls are TRBV3-1 and TRBJ2-5, with D perhaps TRBD1 or TRBD2 (6 bases each). This CDR3 is built from 14 residues. Trimming removed 3 bases from V and 4 bases from J, with 12 bases in between. CDR1 is LGHDT and CDR2 is YNNKEL in the germline V gene (reference sequence).

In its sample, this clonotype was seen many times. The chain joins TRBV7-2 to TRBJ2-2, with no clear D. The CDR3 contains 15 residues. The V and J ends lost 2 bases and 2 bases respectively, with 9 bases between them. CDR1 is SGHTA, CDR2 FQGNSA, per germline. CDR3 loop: CASSLMGYNTGELFF. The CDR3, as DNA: TGTGCCAGCAGCTTAATGGGGTACAACACCGGGGAGCTGTTTTTT.

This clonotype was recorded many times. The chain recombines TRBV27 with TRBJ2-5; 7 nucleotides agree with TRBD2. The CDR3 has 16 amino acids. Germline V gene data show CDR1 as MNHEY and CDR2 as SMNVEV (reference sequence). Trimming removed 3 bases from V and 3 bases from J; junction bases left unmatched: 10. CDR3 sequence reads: CASSFSQGRGEETQYF. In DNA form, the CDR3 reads TGTGCCAGCAGTTTTTCCCAGGGCCGGGGGGAAGAGACCCAGTACTTC.

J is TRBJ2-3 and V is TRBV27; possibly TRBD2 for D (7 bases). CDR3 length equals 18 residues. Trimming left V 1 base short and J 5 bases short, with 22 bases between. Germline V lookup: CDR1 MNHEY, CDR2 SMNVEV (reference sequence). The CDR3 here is CASSLLGSGGGAGDTQYF. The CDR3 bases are TGTGCCAGCAGTTTATTGGGAAGTGGAGGGGGGGCAGGAGATACGCAGTATTTT.

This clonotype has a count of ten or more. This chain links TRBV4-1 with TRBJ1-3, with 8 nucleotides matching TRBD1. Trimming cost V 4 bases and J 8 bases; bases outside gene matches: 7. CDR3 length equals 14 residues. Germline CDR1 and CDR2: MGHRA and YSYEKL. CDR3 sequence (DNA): TGCGCCAGCAGCCGAGACAGGGGAGCTTACACCATATATTTT. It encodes CASSRDRGAYTIYF.

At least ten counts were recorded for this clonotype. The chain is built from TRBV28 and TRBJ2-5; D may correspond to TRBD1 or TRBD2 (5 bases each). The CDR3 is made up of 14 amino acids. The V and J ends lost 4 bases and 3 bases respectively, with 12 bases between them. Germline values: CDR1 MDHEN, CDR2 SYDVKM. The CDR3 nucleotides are TGTGCCAGCAGTTCTGGGACGGCAAAAGAGACCCAGTACTTC. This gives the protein CASSSGTAKETQYF.

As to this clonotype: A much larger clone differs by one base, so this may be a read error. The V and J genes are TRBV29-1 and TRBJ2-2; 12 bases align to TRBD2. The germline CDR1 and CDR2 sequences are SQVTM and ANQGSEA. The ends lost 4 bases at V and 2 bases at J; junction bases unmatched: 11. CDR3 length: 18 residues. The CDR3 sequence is CSVGRASGGGDNTGELFF. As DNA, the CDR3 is TGCAGCGTTGGGCGGGCTAGCGGGGGGGGTGACAACACCGGGGAGCTGTTTTTT.

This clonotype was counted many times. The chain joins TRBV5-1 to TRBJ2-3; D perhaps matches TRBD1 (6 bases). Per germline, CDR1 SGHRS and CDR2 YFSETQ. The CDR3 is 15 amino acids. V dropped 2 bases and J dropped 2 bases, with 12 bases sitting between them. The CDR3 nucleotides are TGCGCCAGCAGCTTACCTACAGGGACCACAGATACGCAGTATTTT. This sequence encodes CASSLPTGTTDTQYF.

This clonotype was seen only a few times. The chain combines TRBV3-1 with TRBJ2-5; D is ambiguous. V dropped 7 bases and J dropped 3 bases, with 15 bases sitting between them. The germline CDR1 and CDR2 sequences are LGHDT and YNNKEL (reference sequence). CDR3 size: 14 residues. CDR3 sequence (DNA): TGTGCCAGCACGCCGACAAGCCGTGAAGAGACCCAGTACTTC. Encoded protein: CASTPTSREETQYF.

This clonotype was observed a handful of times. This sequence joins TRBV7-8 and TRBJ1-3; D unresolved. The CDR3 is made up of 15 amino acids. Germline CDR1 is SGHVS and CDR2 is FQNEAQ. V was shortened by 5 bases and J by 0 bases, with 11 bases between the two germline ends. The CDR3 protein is CASSLHSPSGNTIYF. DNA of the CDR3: TGTGCCAGCAGCCTGCACAGTCCCTCTGGAAACACCATATATTTT.

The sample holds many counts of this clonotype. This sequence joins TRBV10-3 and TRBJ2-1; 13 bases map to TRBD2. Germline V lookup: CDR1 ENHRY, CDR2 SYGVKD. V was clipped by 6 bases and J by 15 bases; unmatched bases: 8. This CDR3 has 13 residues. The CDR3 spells CAISGTSGEWGFF. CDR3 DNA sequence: TGTGCCATCAGCGGGACTAGCGGGGAGTGGGGGTTCTTC.

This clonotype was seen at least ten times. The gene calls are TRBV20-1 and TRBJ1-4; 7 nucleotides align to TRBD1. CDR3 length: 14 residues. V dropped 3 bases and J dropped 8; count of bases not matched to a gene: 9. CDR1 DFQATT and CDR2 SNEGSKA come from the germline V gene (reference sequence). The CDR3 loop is CSASIRQGREKLFF. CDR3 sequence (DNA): TGCAGTGCTAGCATAAGACAGGGTAGAGAAAAACTGTTTTTT.

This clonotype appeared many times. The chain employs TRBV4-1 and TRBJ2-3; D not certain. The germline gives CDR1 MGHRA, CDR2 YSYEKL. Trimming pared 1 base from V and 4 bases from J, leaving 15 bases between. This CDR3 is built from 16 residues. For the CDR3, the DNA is TGCGCCAGCAGCCAAGGCCAAGGTCCCTCCCCAGATACGCAGTATTTT. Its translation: CASSQGQGPSPDTQYF.

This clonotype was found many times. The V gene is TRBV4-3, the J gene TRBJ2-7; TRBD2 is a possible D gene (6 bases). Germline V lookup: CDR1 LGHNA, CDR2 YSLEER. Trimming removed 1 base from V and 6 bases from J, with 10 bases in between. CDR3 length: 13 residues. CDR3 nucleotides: TGCGCCAGCAGCCAAGTCGGGGAGGCCGAGCAGTACTTC. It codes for CASSQVGEAEQYF.

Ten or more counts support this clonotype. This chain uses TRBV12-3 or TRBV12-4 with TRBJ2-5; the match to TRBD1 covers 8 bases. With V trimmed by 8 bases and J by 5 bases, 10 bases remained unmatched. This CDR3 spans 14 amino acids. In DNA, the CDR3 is TGTGCCAGCTCCTTCCGGACAGGGACGGAGACCCAGTACTTC. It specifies CASSFRTGTETQYF.

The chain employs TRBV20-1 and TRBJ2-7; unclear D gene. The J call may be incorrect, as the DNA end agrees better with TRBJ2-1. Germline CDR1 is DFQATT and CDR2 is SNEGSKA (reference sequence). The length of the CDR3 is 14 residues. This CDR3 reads CSARAPSASYEQFF. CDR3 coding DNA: TGCAGTGCTAGAGCCCCTAGTGCCTCCTACGAGCAGTTCTTC.

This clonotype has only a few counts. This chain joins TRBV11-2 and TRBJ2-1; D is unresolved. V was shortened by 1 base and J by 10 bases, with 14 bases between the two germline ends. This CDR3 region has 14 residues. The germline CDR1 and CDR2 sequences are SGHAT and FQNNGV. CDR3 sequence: CASSLALLASEQFF. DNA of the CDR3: TGTGCCAGCAGCTTAGCTTTGTTGGCCAGCGAGCAGTTCTTC.

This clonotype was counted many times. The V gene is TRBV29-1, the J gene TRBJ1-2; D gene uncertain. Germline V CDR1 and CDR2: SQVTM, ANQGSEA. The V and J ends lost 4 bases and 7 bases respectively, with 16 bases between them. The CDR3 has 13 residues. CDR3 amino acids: CSVVEIFLGGYTF. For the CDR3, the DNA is TGCAGCGTTGTTGAGATATTTTTGGGTGGCTACACCTTC.

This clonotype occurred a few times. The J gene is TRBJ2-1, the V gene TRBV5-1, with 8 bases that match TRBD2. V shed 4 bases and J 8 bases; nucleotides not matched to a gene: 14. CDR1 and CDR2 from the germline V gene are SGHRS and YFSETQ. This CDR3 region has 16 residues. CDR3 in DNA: TGCGCCAGCAGCCGGGGGGGCGGCGGGGGGACGGATGAGCAGTTCTTC. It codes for CASSRGGGGGTDEQFF.

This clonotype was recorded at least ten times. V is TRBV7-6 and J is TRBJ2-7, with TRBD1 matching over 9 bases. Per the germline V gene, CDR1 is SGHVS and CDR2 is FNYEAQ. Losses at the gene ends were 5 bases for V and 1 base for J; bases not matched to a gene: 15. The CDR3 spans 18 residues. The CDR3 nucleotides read TGTGCCAGCAGCAGTAAGGGGATGCGGACAGGGGAGTCCTACGAGCAGTACGTC. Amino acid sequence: CASSSKGMRTGESYEQYV.

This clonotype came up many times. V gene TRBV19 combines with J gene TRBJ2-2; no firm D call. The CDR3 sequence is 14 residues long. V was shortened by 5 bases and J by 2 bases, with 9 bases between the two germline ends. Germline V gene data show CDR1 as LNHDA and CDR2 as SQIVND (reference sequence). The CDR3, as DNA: TGTGCCAGTAGTCGCGCCCGAAACACCGGGGAGCTGTTTTTT. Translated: CASSRARNTGELFF.

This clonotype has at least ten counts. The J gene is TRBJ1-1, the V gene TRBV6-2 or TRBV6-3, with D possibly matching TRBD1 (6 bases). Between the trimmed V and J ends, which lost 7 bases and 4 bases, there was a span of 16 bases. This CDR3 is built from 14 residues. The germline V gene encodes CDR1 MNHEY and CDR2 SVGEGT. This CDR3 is CASKKQGYLTEAFF. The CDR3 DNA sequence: TGTGCCAGCAAGAAACAGGGTTATCTCACTGAAGCTTTCTTT.